The text below deals with one T cell receptor (beta chain). Germline CDR1 MDHEN, CDR2 SYDVKM. The CDR3 sequence is 13 residues long. Trimming cost V 9 bases and J 5 bases, with 11 bases left between them. The data were obtained in a study of blood T cell repertoires in COVID-19. Study in general: Acute and convalescent COVID-19 samples came from the United States, Italy and Spain. The analysed material was cDNA or gDNA that came from T cells, B-cell-depleted T cells, or PBMCs.

Original methodology: The assay estimated nucleated cells by amplifying reference gene primers. Repertoires were generated with immunoSEQ multiplex PCR, while TCRdb's copy carries only in-frame clones and drops some. D and trimming come from the DNA, and the V and J calls and clone size come from that table. The sample gives some 70,000 clones, approximately 88% of which show up once; roughly 6.7% is in the top ten. V gene TRBV28 combines with J gene TRBJ1-6; D possibly corresponds to TRBD1 (5 bases). This clonotype originated in a woman between 65 and 79 years old with acute or convalescent COVID-19. The sequenced sample consisted of peripheral blood. The CDR3 DNA follows: TGTGCCAGTTCGACAGAAAATAATTCACCCCTCCACTTT. Its translation is CASSTENNSPLHF.